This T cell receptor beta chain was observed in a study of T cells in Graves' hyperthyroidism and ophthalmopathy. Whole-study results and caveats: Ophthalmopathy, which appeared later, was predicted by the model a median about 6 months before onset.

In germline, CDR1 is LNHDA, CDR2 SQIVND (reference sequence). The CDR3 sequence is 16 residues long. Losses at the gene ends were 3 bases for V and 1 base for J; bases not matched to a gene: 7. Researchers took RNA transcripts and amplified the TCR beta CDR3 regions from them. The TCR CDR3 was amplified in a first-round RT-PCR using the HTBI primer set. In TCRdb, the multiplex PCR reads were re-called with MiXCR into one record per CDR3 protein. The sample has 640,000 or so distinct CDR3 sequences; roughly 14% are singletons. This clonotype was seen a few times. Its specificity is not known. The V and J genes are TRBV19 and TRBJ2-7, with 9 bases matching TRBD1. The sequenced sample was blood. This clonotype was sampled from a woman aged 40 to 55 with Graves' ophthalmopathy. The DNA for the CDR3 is TGTGCCAGTAGTATCTCCGAGACAGGGGGTTCCTACGAGCAGTACTTC. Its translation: CASSISETGGSYEQYF. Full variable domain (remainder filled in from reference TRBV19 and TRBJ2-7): DGGITQSPKYLFRKEGQNVTLSCEQNLNHDAMYWYRQDPGQGLRLIYYSQIVNDFQKGDIAEGYSVSREKKESFPLTVTSAQKNPTAFYLCASSISETGGSYEQYFGPGTRLTVT.